This T cell receptor (beta chain) appears in the sequencing data of a study of T-cell reconstitution after alpha-beta-depleted transplantation in children. Overall study findings and caveats: Several hundred graft clones that had expanded were reportedly the source of alpha-beta T cells about two months after transplant. Once a year had passed after transplant, T-cell counts and diversity came mostly from newly produced T cells.

V gave up 3 bases and J gave up 1 base; unmatched junction bases: 4. The CDR3 loop spans 16 amino acids. CDR1 DFQATT and CDR2 SNEGSKA come from the germline V gene (reference sequence). Comments on this clonotype: Its antigen is unknown.

Unique molecular identifiers were incorporated into the prepared TCRbeta library. In TCRdb, the PCR reads were re-called with MiXCR into one record per CDR3 protein. The sample has 500,000 to 600,000 distinct CDR3 sequences; approximately 30% are singletons. Material: PBMCs, obtained before TCRalphabeta/CD19-depleted stem cell transplant. V is TRBV20-1 and J is TRBJ2-1; 12 bases agree with TRBD2. The source is a boy in the first two years of life with Wiskott-Aldrich syndrome, due to receive a stem cell transplant. CDR3 residues: CSASLLAGGSYNEQFF. CDR3 DNA sequence: TGCAGTGCTAGCCTACTAGCGGGAGGATCCTACAATGAGCAGTTCTTC.